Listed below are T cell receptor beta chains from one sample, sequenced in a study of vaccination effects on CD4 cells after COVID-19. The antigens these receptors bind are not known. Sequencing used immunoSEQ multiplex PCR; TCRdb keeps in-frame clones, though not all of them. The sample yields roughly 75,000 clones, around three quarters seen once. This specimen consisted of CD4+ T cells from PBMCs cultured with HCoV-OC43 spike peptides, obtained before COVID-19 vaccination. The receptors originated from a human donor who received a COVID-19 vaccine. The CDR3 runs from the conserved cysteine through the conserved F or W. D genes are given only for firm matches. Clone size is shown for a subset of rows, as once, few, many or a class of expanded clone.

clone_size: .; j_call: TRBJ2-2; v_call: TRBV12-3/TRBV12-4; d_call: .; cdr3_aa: CASRPTETGELFF; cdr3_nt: TGTGCCAGCAGACCAACTGAGACCGGGGAGCTGTTTTTT
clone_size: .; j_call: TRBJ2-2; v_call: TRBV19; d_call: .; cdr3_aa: CASSSRRGGPNTGELFF; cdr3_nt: TGTGCCAGTAGTTCACGACGGGGAGGACCGAACACCGGGGAGCTGTTTTTT
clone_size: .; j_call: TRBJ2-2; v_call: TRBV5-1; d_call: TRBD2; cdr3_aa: CASSLTSGNTGELFF; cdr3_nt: TGCGCCAGCAGTCTCACTAGCGGAAACACCGGGGAGCTGTTTTTT
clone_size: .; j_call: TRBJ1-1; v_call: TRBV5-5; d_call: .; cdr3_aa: CASSPSRLQNTEAFF; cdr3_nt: TGTGCCAGCAGCCCCTCACGACTCCAGAACACTGAAGCTTTCTTT
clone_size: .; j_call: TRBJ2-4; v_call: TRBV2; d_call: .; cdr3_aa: CASTPEFPGQSSRYF; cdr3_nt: TGTGCCAGCACTCCGGAGTTCCCCGGTCAAAGTTCTAGGTACTTC
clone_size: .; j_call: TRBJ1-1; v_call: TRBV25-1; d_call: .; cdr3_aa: CASSVAGENTEAFF; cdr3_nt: TGTGCCAGCAGTGTGGCGGGGGAGAACACTGAAGCTTTCTTT
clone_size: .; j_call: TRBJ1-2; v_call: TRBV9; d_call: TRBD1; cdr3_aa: CASSLIGGQGYGYTF; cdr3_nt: TGTGCCAGCAGCCTCATAGGGGGACAGGGTTATGGCTACACCTTC
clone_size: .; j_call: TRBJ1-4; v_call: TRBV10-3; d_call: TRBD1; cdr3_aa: CAISRDSGNEKLFF; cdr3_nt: TGTGCCATCAGTCGGGACAGTGGGAATGAAAAACTGTTTTTT
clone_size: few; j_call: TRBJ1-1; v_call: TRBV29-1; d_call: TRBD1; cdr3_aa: CSASTGGDEAFF; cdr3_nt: TGCAGCGCCTCGACAGGGGGGGATGAAGCTTTCTTT
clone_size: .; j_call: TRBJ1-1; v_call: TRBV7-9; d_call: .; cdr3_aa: CASTWGGPGNTEAFF; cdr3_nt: TGTGCCAGCACCTGGGGGGGGCCAGGGAACACTGAAGCTTTCTTT
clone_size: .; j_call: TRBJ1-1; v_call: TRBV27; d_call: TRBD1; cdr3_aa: CASSSGQGALKNTEAFF; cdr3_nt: TGTGCCAGCAGTTCGGGACAGGGGGCTTTGAAGAACACTGAAGCTTTCTTT
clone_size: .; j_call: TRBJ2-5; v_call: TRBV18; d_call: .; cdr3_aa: CASSPAGHETQYF; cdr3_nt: TGTGCCAGCTCACCTGCAGGTCACGAGACCCAGTACTTC
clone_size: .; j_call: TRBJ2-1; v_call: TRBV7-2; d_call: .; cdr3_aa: CASSRYVEQFF; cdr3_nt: TGTGCCAGCAGTCGTTACGTTGAGCAGTTCTTC
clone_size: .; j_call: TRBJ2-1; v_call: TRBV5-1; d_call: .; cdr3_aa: CASRKEGASSYNEQFF; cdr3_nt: TGCGCCAGCAGAAAGGAGGGGGCTAGCTCCTACAATGAGCAGTTCTTC
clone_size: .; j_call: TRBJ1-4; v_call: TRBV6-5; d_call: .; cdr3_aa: CASSPTVYEKLFF; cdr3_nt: TGTGCCAGCAGCCCGACAGTCTATGAAAAACTGTTTTTT
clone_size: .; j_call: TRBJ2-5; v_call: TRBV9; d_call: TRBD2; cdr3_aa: CARIRREAGELGTQYF; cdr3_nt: TGTGCCAGAATCCGAAGGGAGGCGGGGGAGCTGGGGACCCAGTACTTC
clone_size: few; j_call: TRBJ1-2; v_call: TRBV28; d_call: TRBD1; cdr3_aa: CASIQQGAGGGYTF; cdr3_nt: TGTGCCAGCATTCAACAGGGGGCAGGAGGGGGCTACACCTTC
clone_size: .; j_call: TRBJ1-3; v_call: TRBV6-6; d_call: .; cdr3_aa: CASGPSGSGNTIYF; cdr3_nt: TGTGCCAGCGGCCCCTCAGGGTCCGGAAACACCATATATTTT
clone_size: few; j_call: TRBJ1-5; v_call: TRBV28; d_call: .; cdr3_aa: CASSITGYQPQHF; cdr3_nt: TGTGCCAGCAGTATTACAGGGTATCAGCCCCAGCATTTT
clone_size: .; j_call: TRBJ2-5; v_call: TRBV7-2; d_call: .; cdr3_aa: CASSWLVGMGLETQYF; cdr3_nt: TGTGCCAGCAGCTGGTTGGTTGGTATGGGGTTAGAGACCCAGTACTTC
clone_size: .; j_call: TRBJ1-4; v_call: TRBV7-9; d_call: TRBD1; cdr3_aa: CASSLGGQGGSEKLFF; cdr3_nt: TGTGCCAGCAGCTTAGGAGGACAGGGTGGCAGTGAAAAACTGTTTTTT
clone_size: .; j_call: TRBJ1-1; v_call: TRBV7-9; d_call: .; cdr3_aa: CASSPRGQTEAFF; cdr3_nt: TGTGCCAGCAGCCCCCGTGGCCAGACTGAAGCTTTCTTT
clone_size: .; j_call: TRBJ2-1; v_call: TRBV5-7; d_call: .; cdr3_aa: CASSLNRDVQLDEQFF; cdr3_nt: TGTGCCAGCAGCCTGAATCGGGATGTTCAATTGGATGAGCAGTTCTTC
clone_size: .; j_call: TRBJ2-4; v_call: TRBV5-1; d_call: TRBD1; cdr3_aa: CASSLYGQGIQYF; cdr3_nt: TGCGCCAGCAGCCTCTATGGACAGGGAATTCAGTACTTC
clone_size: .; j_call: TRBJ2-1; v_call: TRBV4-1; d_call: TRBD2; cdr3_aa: CASSQLFYSGGEQFF; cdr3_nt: TGCGCCAGCAGCCAACTTTTTTATTCGGGGGGTGAGCAGTTCTTC
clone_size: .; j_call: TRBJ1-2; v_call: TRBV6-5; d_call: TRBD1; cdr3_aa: CASTRTGGGYTF; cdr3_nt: TGTGCCAGCACAAGAACAGGGGGTGGCTACACCTTC
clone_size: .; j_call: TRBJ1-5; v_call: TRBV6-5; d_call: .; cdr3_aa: CASSYSNGKGQPQHF; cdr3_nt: TGTGCCAGCAGTTACTCGAACGGGAAGGGACAGCCCCAGCATTTT
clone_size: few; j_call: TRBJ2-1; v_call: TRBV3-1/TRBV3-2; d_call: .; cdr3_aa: CASSQDTGTSYNEQFF; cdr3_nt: TGTGCCAGCAGCCAAGATACAGGGACTTCCTACAATGAGCAGTTCTTC
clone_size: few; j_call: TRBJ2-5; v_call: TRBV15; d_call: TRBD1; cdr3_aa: CATSTLTGAGETQYF; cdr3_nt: TGTGCCACCAGCACCCTGACAGGGGCAGGAGAGACCCAGTACTTC
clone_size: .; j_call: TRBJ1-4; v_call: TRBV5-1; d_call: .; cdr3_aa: CASSAEILEKLFF; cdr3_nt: TGCGCCAGCTCTGCAGAGATTCTCGAAAAACTGTTTTTT
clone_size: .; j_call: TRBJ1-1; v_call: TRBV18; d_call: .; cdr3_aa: CASSSEQVTNTEAFF; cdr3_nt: TGTGCCAGCTCATCAGAACAGGTCACGAACACTGAAGCTTTCTTT
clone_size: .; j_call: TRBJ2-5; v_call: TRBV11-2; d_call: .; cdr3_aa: CASSFYGTGDESQYF; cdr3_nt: TGTGCCAGCAGCTTCTACGGGACGGGGGACGAGTCCCAGTACTTC
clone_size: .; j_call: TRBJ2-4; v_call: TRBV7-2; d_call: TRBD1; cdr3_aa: CASSLTGQGTAKNIQYF; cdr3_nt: TGTGCCAGCAGCCTGACGGGACAGGGTACGGCCAAAAACATTCAGTACTTC
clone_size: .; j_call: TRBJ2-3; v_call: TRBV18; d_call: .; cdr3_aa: CASSPPYQLGRTDTQYF; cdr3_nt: TGTGCCAGCTCACCACCGTATCAGTTGGGCCGCACAGATACGCAGTATTTT
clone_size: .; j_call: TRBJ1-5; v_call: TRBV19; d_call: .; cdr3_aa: CASSIGGQNNQPQHF; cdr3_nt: TGTGCCAGTAGTATAGGGGGGCAGAACAATCAGCCCCAGCATTTT
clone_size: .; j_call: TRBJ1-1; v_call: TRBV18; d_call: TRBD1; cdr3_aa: CASSFRDRNTEAFF; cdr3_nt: TGTGCCAGCTCTTTCCGGGACAGGAACACTGAAGCTTTCTTT
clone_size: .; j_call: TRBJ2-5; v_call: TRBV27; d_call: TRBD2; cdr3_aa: CASSRTSGEPWAQYF; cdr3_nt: TGTGCCAGCAGTAGGACTAGCGGGGAGCCCTGGGCCCAGTACTTC
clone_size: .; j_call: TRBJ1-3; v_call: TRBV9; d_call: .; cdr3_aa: CASSVDNTIYF; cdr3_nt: TGTGCCAGCAGCGTAGATAACACCATATATTTT
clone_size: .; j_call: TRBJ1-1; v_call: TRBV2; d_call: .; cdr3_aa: CASSNSGTRNTEAFF; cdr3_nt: TGTGCCAGCAGCAACTCCGGGACGAGGAACACTGAAGCTTTCTTT
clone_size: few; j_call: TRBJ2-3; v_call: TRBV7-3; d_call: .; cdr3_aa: CASSGRQPTDTQYF; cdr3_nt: TGTGCCAGCAGCGGCCGACAACCCACAGATACGCAGTATTTT
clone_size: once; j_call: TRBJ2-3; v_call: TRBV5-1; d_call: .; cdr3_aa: CASSFDGSGTDTQYF; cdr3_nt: TGCGCCAGCAGCTTCGACGGGAGCGGCACAGATACGCAGTATTTT
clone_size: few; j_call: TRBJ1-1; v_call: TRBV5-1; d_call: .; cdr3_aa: CASSLAGDMGAFF; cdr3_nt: TGCGCCAGCAGCTTGGCTGGGGACATGGGAGCTTTCTTT
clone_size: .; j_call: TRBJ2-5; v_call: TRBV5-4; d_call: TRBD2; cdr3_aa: CASSVGGTTQETQYF; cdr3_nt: TGTGCCAGCAGCGTGGGAGGGACTACACAAGAGACCCAGTACTTC
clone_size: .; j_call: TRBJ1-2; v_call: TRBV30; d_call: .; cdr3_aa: CAWRFPFYGYTF; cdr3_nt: TGTGCCTGGAGATTTCCTTTCTATGGCTACACCTTC
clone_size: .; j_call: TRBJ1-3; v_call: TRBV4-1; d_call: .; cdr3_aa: CASSQAGTASSGNTIYF; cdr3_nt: TGCGCCAGCAGCCAAGCCGGGACTGCGAGCTCTGGAAACACCATATATTTT
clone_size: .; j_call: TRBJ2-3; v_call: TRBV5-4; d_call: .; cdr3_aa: CASSPHLNREADTQYF; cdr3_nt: TGTGCCAGCAGCCCGCACCTAAACAGGGAAGCAGATACGCAGTATTTT
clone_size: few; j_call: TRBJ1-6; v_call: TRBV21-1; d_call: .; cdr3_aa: CASSGTGPNSPLHF; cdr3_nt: TGTGCCAGTTCCGGGACAGGCCCCAATTCACCCCTCCACTTT
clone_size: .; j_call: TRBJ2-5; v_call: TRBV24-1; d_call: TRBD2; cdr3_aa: CATSDSSTSGQETQYF; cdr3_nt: TGTGCCACCAGTGATTCGTCGACTAGCGGGCAAGAGACCCAGTACTTC
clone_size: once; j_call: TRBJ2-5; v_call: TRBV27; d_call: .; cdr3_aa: CASSSPGRRQETQYF; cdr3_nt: TGTGCCAGCAGTTCTCCGGGACGGAGGCAAGAGACCCAGTACTTC
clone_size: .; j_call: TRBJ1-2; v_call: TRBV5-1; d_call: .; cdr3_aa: CASSLANWDYGYTF; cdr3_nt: TGCGCCAGCAGCTTGGCCAACTGGGACTATGGCTACACCTTC
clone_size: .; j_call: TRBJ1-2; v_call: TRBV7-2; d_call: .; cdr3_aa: CASSSADTSNYGYTF; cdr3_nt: TGTGCCAGCAGCTCGGCAGACACCTCTAACTATGGCTACACCTTC
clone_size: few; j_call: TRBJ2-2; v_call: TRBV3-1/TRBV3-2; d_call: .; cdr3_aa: CASSKTTGELFF; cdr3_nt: TGTGCCAGCAGTAAGACGACCGGGGAGCTGTTTTTT
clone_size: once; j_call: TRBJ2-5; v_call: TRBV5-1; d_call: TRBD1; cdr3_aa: CASSLGTGGAQETQYF; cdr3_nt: TGCGCCAGCAGCTTGGGGACAGGGGGTGCCCAAGAGACCCAGTACTTC
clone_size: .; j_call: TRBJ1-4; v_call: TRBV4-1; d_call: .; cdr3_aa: CASSQSQQGEKLFF; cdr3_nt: TGCGCCAGCAGCCAGTCGCAGCAGGGCGAAAAACTGTTTTTT
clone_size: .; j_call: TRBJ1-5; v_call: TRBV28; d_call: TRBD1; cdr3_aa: CASSQPFEGGQPQHF; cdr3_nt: TGTGCCAGCAGCCAACCCTTTGAAGGGGGCCAGCCCCAGCATTTT
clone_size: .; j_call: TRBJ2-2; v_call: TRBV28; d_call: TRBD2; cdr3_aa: CASSKLAGGRYTGELFF; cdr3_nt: TGTGCCAGCAGCAAACTAGCGGGGGGGCGATACACCGGGGAGCTGTTTTTT
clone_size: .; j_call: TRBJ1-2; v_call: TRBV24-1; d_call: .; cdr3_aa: CATSDTDYGYTF; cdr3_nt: TGTGCCACCAGTGATACAGACTATGGCTACACCTTC
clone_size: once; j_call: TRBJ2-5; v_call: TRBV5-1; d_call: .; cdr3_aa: CASSLGQLEETQYF; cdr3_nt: TGCGCCAGCAGCTTGGGGCAGCTCGAAGAGACCCAGTACTTC
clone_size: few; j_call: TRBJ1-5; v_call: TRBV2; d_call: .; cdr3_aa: CASRERGLTQHF; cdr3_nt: TGTGCCAGCAGGGAACGGGGACTAACCCAGCATTTT
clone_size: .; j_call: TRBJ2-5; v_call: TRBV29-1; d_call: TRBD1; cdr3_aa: CSVFSPQGAGETQYF; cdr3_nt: TGCAGCGTGTTTTCACCACAGGGGGCGGGGGAGACCCAGTACTTC